The source of this T cell receptor (beta chain) is a study of blood T cell repertoires in COVID-19. Residents of 20 to 25 US areas, aged about 18 to 95 years, made up the participants. This table comes from immunoSEQ multiplex PCR, and its TCRdb copy is limited to in-frame clones, with some not included. The sample has 160,000 or so clones; 65% to 90% are singletons. The TCR originated in a man aged 45 to 65 who had recovered from COVID-19. The material sequenced was PBMCs or T cells enriched from blood (not recorded which).

DNA for the CDR3: TGCGCCAGCAGTGAATTTGGGCCCTTCCAGAGCTCCTACAATGAGCAGTTCTTC. This encodes CASSEFGPFQSSYNEQFF. The J gene is TRBJ2-1, the V gene TRBV10-1, with unresolved D. The CDR3 covers 18 residues. The germline V gene encodes CDR1 WNHNN and CDR2 SYGVQD (reference sequence). Trimming left V 3 bases short and J 0 bases short, with 18 bases between.